The 24 T cell receptor beta chains presented below share a single source sample, sequenced in a study of blood T cell repertoires in COVID-19. Sequenced by immunoSEQ multiplex PCR; TCRdb stores in-frame clones only, minus some. The table shows roughly 40,000 clones, with roughly nine tenths occurring only once. Sequenced: peripheral blood. The receptors shown here come from a human donor in a cohort sampled during active COVID-19.

CDR3: CASSPRTSGDHSTDTQYF. The CDR3 bases are TGTGCCAGCAGCCCTCGGACTAGCGGGGACCACAGCACAGATACGCAGTATTTT. The V call is TRBV3-1 (or the pseudogene TRBV3-2), the J call TRBJ2-3, with 12 bases aligning to TRBD2. V gave up 4 bases and J gave up 0 bases; unmatched junction bases: 8. Germline V gene sequence: CDR1 LGHDT, CDR2 YNNKEL (reference sequence). This CDR3 comprises 18 residues.

The chain has TRBV5-1 and TRBJ1-2; D might be TRBD1 (5 bases). V shed 3 bases and J shed 0 bases, with 9 bases lying between them. Looked up from germline, CDR1 is SGHRS and CDR2 is YFSETQ. This CDR3 is built from 14 residues. For the CDR3, the DNA is TGCGCCAGCAGCTCGACAGATTCTAACTATGGCTACACCTTC. Translating gives CASSSTDSNYGYTF.

The chain carries TRBV6-5 and TRBJ1-5; D is uncertain. V was cut by 6 bases and J by 5 bases, with 14 bases left in between. The CDR3 spans 14 residues. Germline V gives CDR1 MNHEY, CDR2 SVGAGI. The CDR3 reads CASSTQGLDQPQHF. The CDR3 DNA follows: TGTGCCAGCAGCACACAAGGACTCGATCAGCCCCAGCATTTT.

The rearrangement links TRBV2 to TRBJ2-3, with TRBD2 as a possible D gene (6 bases). Deletions cut 6 bases from V and 3 bases from J, with 16 bases between. The V gene's germline CDR1 is SNHLY and CDR2 FYNNEI. CDR3 length: 15 residues. Here the CDR3 DNA reads TGTGCCAGCAGCTCACCGGGACTCACTACAGATACGCAGTATTTT. It encodes CASSSPGLTTDTQYF.

The rearrangement uses TRBV10-2 and TRBJ1-2; 7 bases match TRBD1. The CDR3 spans 12 residues. The junction had 4 bases not matched to a gene; V was cut back by 4 bases and J by 8 bases. CDR1 and CDR2 from the germline V gene are WSHSY and SAAADI. CDR3 nucleotides: TGCGCCAGCAGTGGACAGGGAATAGGCTACACCTTC. Amino acids: CASSGQGIGYTF.

This clone appeared a few times. The gene calls are TRBV9 and TRBJ1-1, with 8 bases fitting TRBD1. This CDR3 region has 17 residues. With 3 bases clipped from V and 1 base from J, the junction kept 11 bases outside the gene matches. CDR1 and CDR2 from the germline V gene are SGDLS and YYNGEE. The CDR3 reads CASSDNIRGRGNTEAFF. CDR3 sequence (DNA): TGTGCCAGCAGCGATAATATCAGGGGGCGGGGGAACACTGAAGCTTTCTTT.

This chain joins TRBV6-5 and TRBJ1-5, with D perhaps matching TRBD1 (6 bases). The CDR3 runs to 13 residues. Per germline, CDR1 MNHEY and CDR2 SVGAGI. Trimming took 7 bases from V and 0 from J, leaving 7 bases between them. The CDR3 DNA reads TGTGCCAGCATACAGGGTAGCAATCAGCCCCAGCATTTT. Amino acid sequence: CASIQGSNQPQHF.

This clone has a single count. V is TRBV7-2 and J is TRBJ2-2; 10 bases align to TRBD2. Germline V gene data show CDR1 as SGHTA and CDR2 as FQGNSA. The CDR3 runs to 15 residues. After removal of 4 bases from V and 6 bases from J, the junction contained 5 bases not matched to a gene. The chain's CDR3 is CASSSRLAGAGELFF. Written as DNA, the CDR3 is TGTGCCAGCAGCTCAAGACTAGCGGGCGCCGGGGAGCTGTTTTTT.

J is TRBJ1-6 and V is TRBV5-6; D might be TRBD1 (6 bases). The V end was cut by 4 bases, the J end by 7 bases, with 15 bases between. This CDR3 has 15 amino acids. Germline V gene data show CDR1 as SGHDT and CDR2 as YYEEEE. CDR3 region: CASSQGSGWNSPLHF. As DNA, the CDR3 is TGTGCCAGCAGCCAGGGGAGCGGTTGGAATTCACCCCTCCACTTT.

The CDR3 sequence is CASSPTVGTGWEQYF. Written as DNA, the CDR3 is TGTGCCAGCAGCCCAACAGTGGGAACAGGGTGGGAGCAGTACTTC. This sequence joins TRBV7-9 and TRBJ2-7, with D perhaps TRBD1 (6 bases). Trimming removed 5 bases at V and 7 bases at J, with 21 bases between. This CDR3 has 15 residues. Germline assignment: CDR1 SEHNR and CDR2 FQNEAQ (reference sequence).

The rearrangement links TRBV6-5 to TRBJ1-1; 8 bases map to TRBD1. Per the germline V gene, CDR1 is MNHEY and CDR2 is SVGAGI. V lost 7 bases and J lost 0; bases outside the gene matches: 7. CDR3 length equals 15 residues. CDR3 sequence (DNA): TGTGCCAGCAACAGAGGGGACAGGATGAACACTGAAGCTTTCTTT. Protein sequence: CASNRGDRMNTEAFF.

The chain links TRBV9 to TRBJ2-3, with TRBD2 matching over 11 bases. Germline CDR1 SGDLS, CDR2 YYNGEE. CDR3 length equals 16 residues. With 3 bases clipped from V and 1 base from J, the junction kept 4 bases outside the gene matches. CDR3 region: CASSEGTSGGTDTQYF. CDR3 DNA: TGTGCCAGCAGCGAGGGGACTAGCGGCGGCACAGATACGCAGTATTTT. Complete variable domain (other parts from reference TRBV9 and TRBJ2-3): DSGVTQTPKHLITATGQRVTLRCSPRSGDLSVYWYQQSLDQGLQFLIQYYNGEERAKGNILERFSAQQFPDLHSELNLSSLELGDSALYFCASSEGTSGGTDTQYFGPGTRLTVL.

This chain connects TRBV15 to TRBJ2-7, with a possible D match to TRBD1 (5 bases). The CDR3 runs 14 residues. Germline assignment: CDR1 LNHNV and CDR2 YYDKDF (reference sequence). Trimming pared 0 bases from V and 9 bases from J, leaving 15 bases between. Here the CDR3 DNA reads TGTGCCACCAGCAGAGATAGGACACCTCTATGGCAGTACTTC. It specifies CATSRDRTPLWQYF.

The chain links TRBV5-1 to TRBJ2-5; the D is unclear. CDR3 length: 14 residues. V was shortened by 2 bases and J by 5 bases, with 13 bases between the two germline ends. The germline gives CDR1 SGHRS, CDR2 YFSETQ. CDR3 region: CASSLRLDRETQYF. CDR3 in DNA: TGCGCCAGCAGCTTACGACTGGATAGGGAGACCCAGTACTTC.

V is TRBV9 and J is TRBJ2-3; 8 bases agree with TRBD2. This CDR3 has 14 residues. Germline trimming cut 3 bases from V and 5 bases from J; bases unmatched to any gene: 5. CDR1 and CDR2 from the germline V gene are SGDLS and YYNGEE. The chain's CDR3 is CASSDSGMGDTQYF. CDR3 nucleotides: TGTGCCAGCAGCGATAGCGGGATGGGAGATACGCAGTATTTT.

This chain links TRBV7-6 with TRBJ2-1; TRBD1 is a possible D gene (6 bases). Germline CDR1 and CDR2: SGHVS and FNYEAQ. CDR3 length: 16 amino acids. The V end was cut by 5 bases, the J end by 0 bases, with 14 bases between. The CDR3 is CASSKRTVNSYNEQFF. As DNA, the CDR3 is TGTGCCAGCAGCAAAAGGACAGTTAACTCCTACAATGAGCAGTTCTTC.

This chain uses TRBV5-6 with TRBJ1-1, with 10 bases matching TRBD1. V lost 6 bases and J lost 0; bases outside the gene matches: 5. From germline, CDR1 is SGHDT and CDR2 YYEEEE. The CDR3 sequence is 15 residues long. The CDR3 sequence: CASIRQGAMNTEAFF. The CDR3 nucleotides read TGTGCCAGCATCCGACAGGGGGCCATGAACACTGAAGCTTTCTTT.

This clone was seen once. The rearrangement joins TRBV6-4 to TRBJ2-1; 7 bases agree with TRBD1. Germline V gives CDR1 MRHNA, CDR2 SNTAGT. V shed 2 bases and J 9 bases; nucleotides not matched to a gene: 7. CDR3 length equals 14 residues. CDR3 residues: CASSDGQGVGEQFF. CDR3 DNA sequence: TGTGCCAGCAGTGACGGCCAGGGGGTAGGTGAGCAGTTCTTC.

The chain is built from TRBV30 and TRBJ2-2; tentative D call: TRBD1 (6 bases). This CDR3 contains 15 residues. V was pared by 3 bases and J by 5 bases, with 16 bases between. Germline-derived CDR1 and CDR2 are GTSNPN and SVGIG (reference sequence). The CDR3 DNA reads TGTGCCTGGAGGGATACAGGGTGGTGGACCGGGGAGCTGTTTTTT. Translation: CAWRDTGWWTGELFF.

V and J are TRBV4-2 and TRBJ1-2; TRBD1 is a possible D gene (6 bases). V lost 1 base and J 1 base, leaving 7 bases between the germline ends. Germline values: CDR1 LGHNA, CDR2 YNFKEQ. This CDR3 is built from 14 residues. The CDR3 nucleotides are TGTGCCAGCAGCCAAGTACAGGGTAACTATGGCTACACCTTC. Translating it yields CASSQVQGNYGYTF.

V gene TRBV11-3 combines with J gene TRBJ2-1, with D possibly TRBD2 on 7 matching bases. Trimming removed 2 bases from V and 9 bases from J, with 14 bases in between. In germline, CDR1 is SGHNT, CDR2 YENEEA. The CDR3 runs 14 residues. CDR3 sequence reads: CASSLLTRGGEQFF. CDR3 nucleotides: TGTGCCAGCAGCTTACTAACGAGGGGGGGTGAGCAGTTCTTC.

This chain joins TRBV6-6 and TRBJ1-5; the match to TRBD1 covers 7 bases. CDR1 and CDR2 from the germline V gene are MNHNY and SVGAGI (reference sequence). V was pared by 6 bases and J by 7 bases, with 6 bases of the junction left unmatched. The CDR3 length is 13 residues. CDR3 sequence (DNA): TGTGCCAGCAGAGACACAGGGGACCAGCCCCAGCATTTT. It is translated as CASRDTGDQPQHF.

The chain has TRBV4-1 and TRBJ1-1; 8 nucleotides line up with TRBD1. V gave up 2 bases and J gave up 6 bases; unmatched junction bases: 11. The CDR3 loop spans 16 amino acids. Germline lookup yields CDR1 MGHRA and CDR2 YSYEKL. The CDR3: CASSQSIGQGVPEAFF. The CDR3 nucleotides are TGCGCCAGCAGCCAATCAATTGGACAGGGAGTCCCTGAAGCTTTCTTT.

V is TRBV3-1 (or the pseudogene TRBV3-2) and J is TRBJ1-4; the D gene is possibly TRBD1 (6 bases). The V gene lost 1 base and the J gene lost 7 bases, with 13 bases spanning the gap. The length of the CDR3 is 15 residues. Germline lookup yields CDR1 LGHDT and CDR2 YNNKEL (reference sequence). CDR3 protein: CASSQVSRGSEKLFF. Here the CDR3 DNA reads TGTGCCAGCAGCCAAGTTAGCAGGGGAAGTGAAAAACTGTTTTTT.